The clone carrying this T cell receptor (beta chain) was seen once. Antigen: not known. V lost 0 bases to trimming and J lost 0 bases, with 9 bases between them. Germline-derived CDR1 and CDR2 are LGHNA and YSLEER. The CDR3 extends over 16 amino acids. Assay: immunoSEQ multiplex PCR; the TCRdb copy retains only in-frame clones and omits some. This repertoire shows some 100,000 clones, approximately 89% found once; its top ten account for 4% to 5%. This sample was taken from a study of T cell responses to AZD1222 COVID-19 vaccine. Study results and caveats: Sampled repertoires all dated from after the peak T cell response. Regions 160-218 and 743-854 dominated among vaccine-associated CD4 TCRs spanning spike. A reported finding is that nearly half of spike-specific TCRs target unmutated variant regions. Among those given AZD1222, only five or six were seropositive at baseline.

The TCR was taken from an adult in good health. V usage is TRBV4-3 and J usage is TRBJ1-3; no definite D call. Sequenced here: peripheral blood, sampled on day 0 of MenACWY control vaccination. This CDR3 reads CASSQDVGFSGNTIYF. As DNA, the CDR3 is TGCGCCAGCAGCCAAGACGTCGGTTTCTCTGGAAACACCATATATTTT.